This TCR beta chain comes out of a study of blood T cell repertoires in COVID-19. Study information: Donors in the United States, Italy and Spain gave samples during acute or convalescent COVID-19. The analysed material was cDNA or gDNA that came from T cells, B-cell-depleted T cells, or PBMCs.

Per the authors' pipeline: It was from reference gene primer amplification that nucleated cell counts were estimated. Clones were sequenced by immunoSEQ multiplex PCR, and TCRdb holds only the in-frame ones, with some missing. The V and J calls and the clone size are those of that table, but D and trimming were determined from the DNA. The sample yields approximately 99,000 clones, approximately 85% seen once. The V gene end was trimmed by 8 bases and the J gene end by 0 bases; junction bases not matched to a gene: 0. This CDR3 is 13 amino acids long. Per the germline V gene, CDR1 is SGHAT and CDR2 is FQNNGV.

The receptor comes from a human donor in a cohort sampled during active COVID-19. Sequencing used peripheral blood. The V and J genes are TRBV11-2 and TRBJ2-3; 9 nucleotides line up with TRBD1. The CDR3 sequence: CASGTGSTDTQYF. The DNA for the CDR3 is TGTGCCAGCGGGACAGGGAGCACAGATACGCAGTATTTT. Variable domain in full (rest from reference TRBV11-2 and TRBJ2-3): EAGVAQSPRYKIIEKRQSVAFWCNPISGHATLYWYQQILGQGPKLLIQFQNNGVVDDSQLPKDRFSAERLKGVDSTLKIQPAKLEDSAVYLCASGTGSTDTQYFGPGTRLTVL.